Sequencing of this T cell receptor beta chain was carried out in a study of T-cell memory formation after mild COVID-19. About the study: Across donors, TCR clusters were largely donor specific.

Note on this clonotype: What it binds is unknown.

Study findings and constraints: The study found contracting CD4+ clones mainly in CM and EM and contracting CD8+ clones in EMRA.

MiXCR, applied by TCRdb to the 5' RACE reads, yields one record per CDR3 protein. The table has approximately 210,000 distinct CDR3 sequences, around 30% seen once. CDR3 length: 13 residues. V lost 5 bases and J lost 6, with 13 bases in between. The sequence derives from an adult woman who had mild COVID-19 (a few samples of this study predate the infection). Cell type and time point are not known. V is TRBV12-3 or TRBV12-4 and J is TRBJ1-2; D uncertain. The sequenced material came from PBMCs or a T cell subset sorted from them (not recorded which). CDR3 in DNA: TGTGCCAGCAGTCCGGGAGGGTGGGATGGCTACACCTTC. Translation: CASSPGGWDGYTF.